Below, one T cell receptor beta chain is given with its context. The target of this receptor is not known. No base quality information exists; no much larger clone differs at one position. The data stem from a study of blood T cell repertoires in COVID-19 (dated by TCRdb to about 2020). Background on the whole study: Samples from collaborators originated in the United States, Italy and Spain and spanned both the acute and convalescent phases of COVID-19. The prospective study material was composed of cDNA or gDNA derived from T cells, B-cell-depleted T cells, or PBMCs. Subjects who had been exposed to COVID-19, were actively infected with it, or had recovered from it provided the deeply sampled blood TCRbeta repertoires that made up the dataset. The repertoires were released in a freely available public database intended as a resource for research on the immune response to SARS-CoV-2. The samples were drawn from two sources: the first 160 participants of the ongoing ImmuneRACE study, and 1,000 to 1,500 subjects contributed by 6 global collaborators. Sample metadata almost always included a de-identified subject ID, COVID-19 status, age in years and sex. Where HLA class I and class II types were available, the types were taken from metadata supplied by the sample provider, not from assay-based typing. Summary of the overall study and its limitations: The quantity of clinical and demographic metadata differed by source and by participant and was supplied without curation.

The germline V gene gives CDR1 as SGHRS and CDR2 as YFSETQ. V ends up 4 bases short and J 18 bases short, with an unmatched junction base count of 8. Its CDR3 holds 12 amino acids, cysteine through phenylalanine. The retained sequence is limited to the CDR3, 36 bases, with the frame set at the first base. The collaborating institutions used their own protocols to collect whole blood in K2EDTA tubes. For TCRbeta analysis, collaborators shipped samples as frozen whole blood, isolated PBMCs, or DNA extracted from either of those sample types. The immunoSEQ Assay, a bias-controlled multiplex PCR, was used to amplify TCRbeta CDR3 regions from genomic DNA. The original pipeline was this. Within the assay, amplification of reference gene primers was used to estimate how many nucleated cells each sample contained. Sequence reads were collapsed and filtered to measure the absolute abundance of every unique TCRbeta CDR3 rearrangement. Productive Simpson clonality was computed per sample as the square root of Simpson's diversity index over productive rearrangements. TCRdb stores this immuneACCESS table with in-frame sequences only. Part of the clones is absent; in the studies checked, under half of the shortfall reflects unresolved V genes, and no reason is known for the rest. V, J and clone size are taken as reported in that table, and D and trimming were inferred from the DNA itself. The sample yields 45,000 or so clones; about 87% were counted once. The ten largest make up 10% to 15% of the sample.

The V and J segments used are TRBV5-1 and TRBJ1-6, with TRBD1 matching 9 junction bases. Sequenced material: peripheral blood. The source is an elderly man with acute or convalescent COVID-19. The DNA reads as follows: TGCGCCAGCAGCGCCGGGACAGGGCGCCGCCACTTT. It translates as CASSAGTGRRHF.